This entry describes one T cell receptor (beta chain). Its antigen is currently unknown. Other DNA sequences in this sample translate to the same CDR3. Generated by immunoSEQ multiplex PCR, the TCRdb table keeps only in-frame clones and is missing some. The sample carries roughly 650,000 clones, about 96% recorded once. The sample belongs to a study of shared clonotypes between healthy human individuals. Overall study findings and caveats: Limitation of the genetic and exposure-history diversity represented came from the few donors.

Per the germline V gene, CDR1 is MNHEY and CDR2 is SMNVEV (reference sequence). The V gene lost 5 bases and the J gene lost 4 bases, with 15 bases spanning the gap. The CDR3 extends over 14 amino acids. Naive CD8 cells, CD45RO-negative and positively selected for CCR7, excluded terminally differentiated effector memory CD45RA+ cells. This chain uses TRBV27 with TRBJ2-7; a weak D match, TRBD1 (8 bases). Material for sequencing was naive CD8+ T cells sorted from blood. This clonotype originated in a woman aged 25 to 39 in good health. CDR3 bases: TGTGCCAGCAGTCACGGACAGGGAGGGTACGAGCAGTACTTC. Its translation is CASSHGQGGYEQYF.